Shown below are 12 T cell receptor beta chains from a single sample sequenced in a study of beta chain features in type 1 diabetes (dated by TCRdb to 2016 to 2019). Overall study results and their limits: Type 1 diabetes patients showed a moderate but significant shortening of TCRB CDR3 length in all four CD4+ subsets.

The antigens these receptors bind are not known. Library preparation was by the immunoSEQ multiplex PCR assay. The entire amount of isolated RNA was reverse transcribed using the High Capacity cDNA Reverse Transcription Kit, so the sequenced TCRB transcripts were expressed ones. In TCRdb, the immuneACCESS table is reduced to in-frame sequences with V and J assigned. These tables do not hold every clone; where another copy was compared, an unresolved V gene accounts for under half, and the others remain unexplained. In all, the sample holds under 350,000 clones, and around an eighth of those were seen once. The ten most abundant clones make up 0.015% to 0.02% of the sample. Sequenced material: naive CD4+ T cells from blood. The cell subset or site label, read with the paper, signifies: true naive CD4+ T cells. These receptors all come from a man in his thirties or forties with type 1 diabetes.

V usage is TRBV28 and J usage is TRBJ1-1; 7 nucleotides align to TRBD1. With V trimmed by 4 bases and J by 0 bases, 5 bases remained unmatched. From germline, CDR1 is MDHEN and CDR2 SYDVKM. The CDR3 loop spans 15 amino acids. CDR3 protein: CASSSPGQMNTEAFF. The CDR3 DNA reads TGTGCCAGCAGTTCACCGGGACAGATGAACACTGAAGCTTTCTTT.

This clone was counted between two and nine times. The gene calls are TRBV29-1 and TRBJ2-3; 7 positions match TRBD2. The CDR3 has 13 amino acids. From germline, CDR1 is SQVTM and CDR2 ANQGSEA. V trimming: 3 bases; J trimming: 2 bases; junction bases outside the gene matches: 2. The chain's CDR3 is CSVEREHTDTQYF. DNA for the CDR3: TGCAGCGTTGAGCGGGAGCACACAGATACGCAGTATTTT.

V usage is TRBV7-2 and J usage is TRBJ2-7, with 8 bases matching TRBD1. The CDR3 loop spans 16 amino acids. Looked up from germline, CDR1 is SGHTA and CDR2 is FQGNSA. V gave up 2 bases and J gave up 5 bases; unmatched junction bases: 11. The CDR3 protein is CASSLMRAGGVNEQYF. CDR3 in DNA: TGTGCCAGCAGCTTAATGAGGGCAGGGGGCGTGAACGAGCAGTACTTC.

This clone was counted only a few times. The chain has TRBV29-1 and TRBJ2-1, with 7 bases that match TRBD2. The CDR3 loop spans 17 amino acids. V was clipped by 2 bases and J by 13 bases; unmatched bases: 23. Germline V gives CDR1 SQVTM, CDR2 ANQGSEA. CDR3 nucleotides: TGCAGCGTTGAAAGTACGGTTAGCGGGCCCGATATTCCTTATCAGTTCTTC. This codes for CSVESTVSGPDIPYQFF.

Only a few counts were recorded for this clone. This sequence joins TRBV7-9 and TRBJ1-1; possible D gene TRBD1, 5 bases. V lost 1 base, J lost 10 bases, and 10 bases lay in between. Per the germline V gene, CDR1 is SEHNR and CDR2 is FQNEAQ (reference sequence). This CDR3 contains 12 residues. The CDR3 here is CASSLDSGVAFF. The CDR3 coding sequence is TGTGCCAGCAGCTTAGATTCGGGGGTAGCTTTCTTT. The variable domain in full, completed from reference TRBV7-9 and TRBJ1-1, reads DTGVSQNPRHKITKRGQNVTFRCDPISEHNRLYWYRQTLGQGPEFLTYFQNEAQLEKSRLLSDRFSAERPKGSFSTLEIQRTEQGDSAMYLCASSLDSGVAFFGQGTRLTVV.

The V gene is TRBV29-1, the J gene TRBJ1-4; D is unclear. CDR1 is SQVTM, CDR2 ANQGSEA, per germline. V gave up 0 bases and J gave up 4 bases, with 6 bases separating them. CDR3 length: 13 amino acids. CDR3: CSVEEQSNEKLFF. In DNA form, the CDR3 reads TGCAGCGTTGAAGAACAGAGTAATGAAAAACTGTTTTTT.

The CDR3 protein is CASSLGQAEQYF. In DNA, the CDR3 is TGCGCCAGCAGCTTGGGACAGGCCGAGCAGTACTTC. J is TRBJ2-7 and V is TRBV5-1; maybe TRBD1 (6 bases). Germline CDR1 reads SGHRS; CDR2 reads YFSETQ. V was cut by 0 bases and J by 6 bases, with 7 bases left in between. There are 12 residues in the CDR3.

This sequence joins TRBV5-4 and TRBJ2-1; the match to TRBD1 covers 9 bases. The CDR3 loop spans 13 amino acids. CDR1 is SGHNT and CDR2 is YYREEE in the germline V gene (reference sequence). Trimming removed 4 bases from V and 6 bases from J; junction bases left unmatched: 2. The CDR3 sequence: CASSRDRVNEQFF. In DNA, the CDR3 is TGTGCCAGCAGCAGGGACAGGGTCAATGAGCAGTTCTTC.

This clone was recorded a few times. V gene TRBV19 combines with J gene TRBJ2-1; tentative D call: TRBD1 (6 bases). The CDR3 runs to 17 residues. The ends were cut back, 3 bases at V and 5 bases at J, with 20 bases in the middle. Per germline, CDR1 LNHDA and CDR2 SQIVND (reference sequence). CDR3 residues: CASSIQAGVGVNNEQFF. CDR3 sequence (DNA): TGTGCCAGTAGTATTCAGGCAGGGGTGGGTGTGAACAATGAGCAGTTCTTC.

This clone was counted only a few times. CDR3 coding DNA: TGTGCCAGCAGCCAACAGGAGAGTAGGGGGAACACAGATACGCAGTATTTT. Protein: CASSQQESRGNTDTQYF. The V call is TRBV4-2, the J call TRBJ2-3, with TRBD1 as a possible D gene (6 bases). The CDR3 contains 17 residues. V was cut by 2 bases and J by 2 bases, with 17 bases left in between. CDR1 and CDR2 (germline): LGHNA, YNFKEQ.

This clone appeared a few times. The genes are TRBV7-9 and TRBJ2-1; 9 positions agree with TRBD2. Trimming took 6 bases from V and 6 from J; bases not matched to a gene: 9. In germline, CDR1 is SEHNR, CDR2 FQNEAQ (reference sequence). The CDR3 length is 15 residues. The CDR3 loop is CASSPGTSFLNEQFF. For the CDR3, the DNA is TGTGCCAGCAGTCCCGGGACTAGCTTCCTCAATGAGCAGTTCTTC.

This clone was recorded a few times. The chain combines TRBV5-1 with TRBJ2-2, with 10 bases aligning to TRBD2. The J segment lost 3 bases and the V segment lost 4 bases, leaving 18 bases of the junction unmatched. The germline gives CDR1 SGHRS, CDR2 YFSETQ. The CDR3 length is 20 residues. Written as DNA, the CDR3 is TGCGCCAGCAGCCAACCCCCCCGGGGACTAGCGTCCGGGGACACCGGGGAGCTGTTTTTT. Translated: CASSQPPRGLASGDTGELFF.